The TCR beta chain under discussion was sequenced for a study of blood T cell repertoires in COVID-19. Overall study: Material from acute and convalescent COVID-19 was sourced from the United States, Italy and Spain. T cells, B-cell-depleted T cells, or PBMCs provided the cDNA or gDNA that served as material.

Trimming took 4 bases from V and 2 from J, leaving 11 bases between them. CDR3 size: 14 residues. Germline V gene data show CDR1 as MGHRA and CDR2 as YSYEKL. Some clones are missing from TCRdb's copy, which holds only in-frame ones; the method was immunoSEQ multiplex PCR. The repertoire holds about 300,000 clones, with approximately 89% as singletons. Sequencing used peripheral blood. This chain connects TRBV4-1 to TRBJ1-2, with D hard to call. This clonotype was sampled from a woman younger than 45 with COVID-19, enrolled during active disease. The CDR3 protein is CASSRPMINYGYTF. CDR3 DNA: TGCGCCAGCAGCCGGCCCATGATCAACTATGGCTACACCTTC.